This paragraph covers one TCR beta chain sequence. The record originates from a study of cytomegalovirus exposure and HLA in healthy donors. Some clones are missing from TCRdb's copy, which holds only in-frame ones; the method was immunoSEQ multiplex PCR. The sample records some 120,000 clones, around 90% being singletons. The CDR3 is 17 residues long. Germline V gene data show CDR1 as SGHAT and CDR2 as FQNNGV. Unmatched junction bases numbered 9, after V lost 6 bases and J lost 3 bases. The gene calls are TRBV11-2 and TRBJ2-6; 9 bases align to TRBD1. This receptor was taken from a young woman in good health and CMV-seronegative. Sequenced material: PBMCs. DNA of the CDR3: TGTGCCAGCAGAACGGGACAGGGTTCATTTGGGGCCAACGTCCTGACTTTC. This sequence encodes CASRTGQGSFGANVLTF.